This T cell receptor (beta chain) derives from a study of blood T cell repertoires in COVID-19. The CDR3 is 15 amino acids. V was shortened by 0 bases and J by 4 bases, with 10 bases between the two germline ends. Some clones are missing from TCRdb's copy, which holds only in-frame ones; the method was immunoSEQ multiplex PCR. In the table there are about 150,000 clones, 84% of which are singletons. The chain is built from TRBV23-1 and TRBJ2-1; D is undetermined. TRBV23-1 is identified as an open reading frame with a role that is uncertain. The receptor was isolated from a human donor in a cohort sampled during active COVID-19. The source material was peripheral blood. CDR3 coding DNA: TGCGCCAGCAGTCAATCCAAAATTACTTACAATGAGCAGTTCTTC. Residues: CASSQSKITYNEQFF.